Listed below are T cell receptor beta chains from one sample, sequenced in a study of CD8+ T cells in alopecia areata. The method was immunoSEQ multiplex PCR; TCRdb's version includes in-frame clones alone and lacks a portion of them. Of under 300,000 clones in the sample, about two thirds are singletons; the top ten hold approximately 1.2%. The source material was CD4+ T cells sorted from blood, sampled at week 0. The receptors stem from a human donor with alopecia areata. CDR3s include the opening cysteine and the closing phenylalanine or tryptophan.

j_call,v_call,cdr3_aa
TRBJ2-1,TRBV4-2,CASSHQGLQFF
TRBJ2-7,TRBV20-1,CSASTDLGQYF
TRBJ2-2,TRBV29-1,CSVVGRGTGELFF
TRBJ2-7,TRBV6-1,CASSANGGYEQYF
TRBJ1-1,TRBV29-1,CSVEDREGVNTEAFF
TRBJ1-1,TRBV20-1,CSRGMGAFF
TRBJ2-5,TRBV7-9,CASSRDPAQTQYF
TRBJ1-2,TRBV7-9,CASSPRWTGRGLNGYTF
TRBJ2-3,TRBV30,CALVVGGSSTDTQYF
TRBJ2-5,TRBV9,CASSVGRQRRETQYF
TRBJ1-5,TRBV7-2,CASSLVREQPQHF
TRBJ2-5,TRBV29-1,CSVGEAGVQETQYF
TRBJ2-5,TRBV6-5,CASRWVGQQETQYF
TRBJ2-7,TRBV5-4,CASSSGSTYEQYF
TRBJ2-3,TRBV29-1,CSVEGETADTQYF
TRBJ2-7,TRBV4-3,CASSRKRGAYEQYF
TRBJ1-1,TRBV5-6,CASSSAGGTEAFF
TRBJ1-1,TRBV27,CASSWGTGGTEAFF
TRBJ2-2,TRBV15,CATSRGQGADTGELFF
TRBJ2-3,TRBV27,CASSLLNTQYF
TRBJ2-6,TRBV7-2,CASSKRRSGANVLTF
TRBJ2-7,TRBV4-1,CASSPRDRGAHEQYF
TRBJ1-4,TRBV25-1,CASSESTRGTNEKLFF
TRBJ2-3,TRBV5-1,CASSAGLLQDTQYF
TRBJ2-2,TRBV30,CACCGFGTGRTGELFF
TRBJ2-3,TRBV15,CATSNRGTQYF
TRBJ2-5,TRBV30,CAWRWTQETQYF
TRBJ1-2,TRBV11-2,CASSLGQGYGYTF
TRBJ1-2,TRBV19,CASSFDRQTGYTF
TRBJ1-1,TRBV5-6,CASSFFRENWDF
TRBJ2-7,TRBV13,CASSKDYEQYF